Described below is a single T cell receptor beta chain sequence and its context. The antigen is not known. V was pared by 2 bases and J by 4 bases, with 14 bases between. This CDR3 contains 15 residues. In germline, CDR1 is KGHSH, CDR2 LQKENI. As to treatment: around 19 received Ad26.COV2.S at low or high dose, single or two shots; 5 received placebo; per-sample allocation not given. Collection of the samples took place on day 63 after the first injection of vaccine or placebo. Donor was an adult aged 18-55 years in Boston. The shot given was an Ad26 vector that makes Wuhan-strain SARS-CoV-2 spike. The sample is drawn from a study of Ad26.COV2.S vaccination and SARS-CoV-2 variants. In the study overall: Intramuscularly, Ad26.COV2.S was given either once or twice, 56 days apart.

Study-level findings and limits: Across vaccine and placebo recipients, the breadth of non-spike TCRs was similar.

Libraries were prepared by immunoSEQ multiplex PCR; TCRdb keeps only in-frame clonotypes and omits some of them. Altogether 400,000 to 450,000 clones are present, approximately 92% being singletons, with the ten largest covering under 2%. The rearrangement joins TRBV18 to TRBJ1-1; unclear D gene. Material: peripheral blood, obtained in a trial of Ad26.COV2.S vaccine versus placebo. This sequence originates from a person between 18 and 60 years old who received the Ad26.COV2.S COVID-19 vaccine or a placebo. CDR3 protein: CASSPKRSGVTEAFF. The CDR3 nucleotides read TGTGCCAGCTCACCAAAACGGTCCGGTGTCACTGAAGCTTTCTTT.